The rows below give T cell receptor beta chains drawn from one sample of a study of blood T cell repertoires in COVID-19. Method: immunoSEQ multiplex PCR; TCRdb's copy keeps in-frame clones and lacks some. The sample carries over 150,000 clones, around 87% recorded once. Sequencing used peripheral blood. These receptor sequences come from a man between 60 and 70 years old with COVID-19, enrolled during active disease. Both conserved end residues are part of each CDR3. The D gene is left open where the match is weak. Size tells how often a clone was seen (once, few, many) or the class of an expanded clone, and some rows leave it out.

abundance	d_gene	v_gene	j_gene	CDR3nt	CDR3aa
NA	NA	TRBV5-1	TRBJ1-6	TGCGCCAGCAGCGAGCAGGGGAGACATAATTCACCCCTCCACTTT	CASSEQGRHNSPLHF
NA	TRBD1	TRBV28	TRBJ1-5	TGTGCCATCAGACAGGGATCACATAACAATCAGCCCCAGCATTTT	CAIRQGSHNNQPQHF
NA	TRBD1	TRBV4-1	TRBJ1-1	TGCGCCAGCAGCCAAGGAGGGACAGGGAACACTGAAGCTTTCTTT	CASSQGGTGNTEAFF
NA	TRBD1	TRBV4-3	TRBJ2-7	TGCGCCAGCAGCCAAGACGTGGGACAGGGGTCCGGCGAGCAGTACTTC	CASSQDVGQGSGEQYF
few	NA	TRBV4-1	TRBJ2-1	TGCGCCAGCAGAAGAGCGGACCCCTACAATGAGCAGTTCTTC	CASRRADPYNEQFF
NA	TRBD1	TRBV6-2/TRBV6-3	TRBJ1-1	TGTGCCAGCAGTATCCGGGACAGTGAAGCTTTCTTT	CASSIRDSEAFF
NA	NA	TRBV9	TRBJ2-2	TGTGCCAGCAGCGCGGAGGGGCAGAGCGGGGAGCTGTTTTTT	CASSAEGQSGELFF
NA	TRBD1	TRBV11-2	TRBJ2-5	TGTGCCAGCGGCACAGGGGGCTTTCAAGAGACCCAGTACTTC	CASGTGGFQETQYF
NA	NA	TRBV25-1	TRBJ1-1	TGTGCCAGCAGTACCCGGGGGGGGAACACTGAAGCTTTCTTT	CASSTRGGNTEAFF
NA	TRBD1	TRBV6-6	TRBJ1-3	TGTGCCAGCAGCGGGACAGCTGGAAACACCATATATTTT	CASSGTAGNTIYF
NA	NA	TRBV9	TRBJ2-5	TGTGCCAGCAGCGTAGGGGATAGCGGAAAACAAGAGACCCAGTACTTC	CASSVGDSGKQETQYF
NA	TRBD2	TRBV6-2/TRBV6-3	TRBJ2-2	TGTGCCAGCAGCCCGGGGGGGGGAACCGGGGAGCTGTTTTTT	CASSPGGGTGELFF
once	TRBD2	TRBV9	TRBJ2-5	TGTGCCAGCAGCCCAGGCGGGGGGGTAAACCAAGAGACCCAGTACTTC	CASSPGGGVNQETQYF
NA	NA	TRBV5-4	TRBJ2-2	TGTGCCAGCAGCTTGGCCCCAGACCGGAGGTCTACCGGGGAGCTGTTTTTT	CASSLAPDRRSTGELFF
NA	TRBD1	TRBV7-8	TRBJ2-7	TGTGCCAGCAGCCAAGGGGACAGGTTTTCTGACGAGCAGTACTTC	CASSQGDRFSDEQYF
NA	TRBD1	TRBV9	TRBJ1-5	TGTGCCAGCAGCGGAACAGGGGGTGGCAATCAGCCCCAGCATTTT	CASSGTGGGNQPQHF
NA	TRBD2	TRBV7-2	TRBJ2-7	TGTGCCAGCAGCTTATCTAGCGGAGATCCCTACGAGCAGTACTTC	CASSLSSGDPYEQYF
NA	NA	TRBV20-1	TRBJ1-3	TGCAGTGCTCGGTACGGAAACACCATATATTTT	CSARYGNTIYF
NA	NA	TRBV5-6	TRBJ1-2	TGTGCCAGCAGCTTACCAGGGGTCGGATATGGCTACACCTTC	CASSLPGVGYGYTF
NA	TRBD1	TRBV7-2	TRBJ2-1	TGTGCCAGCAGCTTAGCGGGACAGTTTAGTAATGAGCAGTTCTTC	CASSLAGQFSNEQFF
NA	NA	TRBV9	TRBJ1-2	TGTGCCAGCAGCGTAGATGAGGGACTAAGCTACACCTTC	CASSVDEGLSYTF
NA	NA	TRBV30	TRBJ1-2	TGTGCCTGGAATTCTCAGGGATTTCGTGGCTACACCTTC	CAWNSQGFRGYTF
NA	NA	TRBV5-5	TRBJ2-5	TGTGCCAGCAGCCTGGGACTTACCGCTGGGGAGACCCAGTACTTC	CASSLGLTAGETQYF
NA	NA	TRBV10-3	TRBJ1-5	TGTGCCTCCGGGGGTGGGACGGTGTCAAATCAGCCCCAGCATTTT	CASGGGTVSNQPQHF
NA	NA	TRBV30	TRBJ1-1	TGTGCCTGGAGCATGACAGTGAACACTGAAGCTTTCTTT	CAWSMTVNTEAFF
once	NA	TRBV5-6	TRBJ1-6	TGTGCCAGCAGGCAAACGAGCTCCTATAATTCACCCCTCCACTTT	CASRQTSSYNSPLHF
NA	NA	TRBV6-5	TRBJ1-2	TGTGCCAGCAGTTACTCCATTGGGCGTGGCTACACCTTC	CASSYSIGRGYTF
NA	NA	TRBV18	TRBJ1-1	TGTGCCAGCTCACGCACGTCACAGGCTGAAGCTTTCTTT	CASSRTSQAEAFF
NA	TRBD2	TRBV7-9	TRBJ2-4	TGTGCCAGCAGCTTAGTTGCGGGAGGGCCGAACATTCAGTACTTC	CASSLVAGGPNIQYF
NA	TRBD2	TRBV19	TRBJ2-2	TGTGCCAGTAGGCGACTAGCGGGATTCACCGGGGAGCTGTTTTTT	CASRRLAGFTGELFF
once	NA	TRBV7-7	TRBJ2-1	TGTGCTAGCAGCTTATTTGGGGGGAATGAGCAGTTCTTC	CASSLFGGNEQFF
few	TRBD1	TRBV28	TRBJ1-4	TGTGCCAGCAAAGCCGGACAGGGACCGGAAAAACTGTTTTTT	CASKAGQGPEKLFF
NA	NA	TRBV4-3	TRBJ1-3	TGCGCCAGCAGCCAAGATCCTCTCCCCCGAAACACCATATATTTT	CASSQDPLPRNTIYF
NA	NA	TRBV18	TRBJ1-1	TGTGCCAGCTCGTCAGGGGTAGACACTGAAGCTTTCTTT	CASSSGVDTEAFF
NA	TRBD1	TRBV4-3	TRBJ1-1	TGCGCCAGCAGCCAACCGGGACAGTACACTGAAGCTTTCTTT	CASSQPGQYTEAFF
NA	NA	TRBV7-3	TRBJ1-1	TGTGCCAGCAGCTTAATACAATCATCTGAAGCTTTCTTT	CASSLIQSSEAFF
NA	NA	TRBV7-3	TRBJ1-6	TGTGCCAGCAGTACAGGGATTGGGGATTCACCCCTCCACTTT	CASSTGIGDSPLHF
NA	TRBD1	TRBV9	TRBJ1-1	TGTGCCAGCAGCGTAGGGCCGGGACAGGGACCTAGTCGCGACACTGAAGCTTTCTTT	CASSVGPGQGPSRDTEAFF
NA	NA	TRBV6-5	TRBJ1-1	TGTGCCAGCATGGGGGGGATGAACACTGAAGCTTTCTTT	CASMGGMNTEAFF
NA	NA	TRBV11-2	TRBJ1-5	TGTGCCAGCAGCTTAGGGACTATTAGCAATCAGCCCCAGCATTTT	CASSLGTISNQPQHF
NA	NA	TRBV27	TRBJ1-1	TGTGCCAGCAGTGCCCTACAGGGTATCATGAACACTGAAGCTTTCTTT	CASSALQGIMNTEAFF
NA	TRBD1	TRBV6-5	TRBJ1-3	TGTGCCAGCAGTCTCGGACAGGGTACTGGAAACACCATATATTTT	CASSLGQGTGNTIYF
NA	TRBD2	TRBV5-8	TRBJ2-3	TGTGCCAGCAGCTTGTACGGGGGGAGCACAGATACGCAGTATTTT	CASSLYGGSTDTQYF
NA	NA	TRBV4-2	TRBJ1-5	TGTGCCAGCAGCCAAGATCATTCAGGACAGCCCCAGCATTTT	CASSQDHSGQPQHF
NA	NA	TRBV5-1	TRBJ2-7	TGCGCCAGCGGTGGGGGGGCCGCCTCCTACGAGCAGTACTTC	CASGGGAASYEQYF
NA	NA	TRBV15	TRBJ1-2	TGTGCCACCAGCAGAGGACAGATAAACTATGGCTACACCTTC	CATSRGQINYGYTF
NA	TRBD1	TRBV20-1	TRBJ1-2	TGCAGTGCTAGTCTACAGGGGGAGGGTGGCTACACCTTC	CSASLQGEGGYTF
NA	NA	TRBV7-9	TRBJ2-6	TGTGCCAGCAGCTTACAGGGGACCTCAAACTCTGGGGCCAACGTCCTGACTTTC	CASSLQGTSNSGANVLTF
once	NA	TRBV7-2	TRBJ1-1	TGTGCCAGCAGCTCAAAGGGCCATATTAGCGGTGAAGCTTTCTTT	CASSSKGHISGEAFF
NA	TRBD1	TRBV9	TRBJ1-6	TGTGCCAGCAGCCCCCGGACAGGGGATAATTCACCCCTCCACTTT	CASSPRTGDNSPLHF
once	TRBD2	TRBV13	TRBJ2-1	TGTGCCAGCAGCCTGAGGACTAGCGGGAGGTTCTCCTACAATGAGCAGTTCTTC	CASSLRTSGRFSYNEQFF
NA	NA	TRBV5-1	TRBJ1-2	TGCGCCAGCAGCTTACAGGTGGACTATGGCTACACCTTC	CASSLQVDYGYTF
NA	NA	TRBV7-2	TRBJ1-1	TGTGCCAGCAGCTTAAATACATGGAACACTGAAGCTTTCTTT	CASSLNTWNTEAFF
NA	NA	TRBV19	TRBJ1-2	TGTGCCAGTAGGACGGACGGAGTTCGAGGGTCGAAATCGGGCTACACCTTC	CASRTDGVRGSKSGYTF
NA	NA	TRBV7-9	TRBJ1-3	TGTGCCAGCAGCTTAACCCAGGGAGGTCCTGGAAACACCATATATTTT	CASSLTQGGPGNTIYF
NA	TRBD1	TRBV27	TRBJ2-1	TGTGCCAGCATGGGACAGAACCTAAGATACAATGAGCAGTTCTTC	CASMGQNLRYNEQFF
once	NA	TRBV5-6	TRBJ2-2	TGTGCCAGCTCCCGGGGGAACACCGGGGAGCTGTTTTTT	CASSRGNTGELFF
NA	NA	TRBV12-3/TRBV12-4	TRBJ2-4	TGTGCCAGCAGTCAGCCGGGAAACATTCAGTACTTC	CASSQPGNIQYF
NA	TRBD1	TRBV7-2	TRBJ1-5	TGTGCCAGCAGCGAAGACAGGGGGCCGGGCAATCAGCCCCAGCATTTT	CASSEDRGPGNQPQHF
NA	NA	TRBV6-1	TRBJ2-3	TGTGCCAGCAGTGAAGGTCGTAGCACAGATACGCAGTATTTT	CASSEGRSTDTQYF